Described below is a single T cell receptor beta chain sequence and its context. What it recognizes is unknown. V was trimmed by 5 bases and J by 0 bases, leaving 25 bases between them. Germline V gives CDR1 MDHEN, CDR2 SYDVKM. The CDR3 runs to 19 residues. CD8 memory merged CD45RO+ with CCR7-negative CD45RA+ TemRA cells. The data originate from a study of shared clonotypes between healthy human individuals. The study, taken as a whole, reports: The small donor group covered limited genetic and exposure diversity. Sequencing depth was predicted to influence how clonotypes are shared among donors.

Each PCR replicate from the sorted subsets contained roughly 210 ng DNA, which is some 30,000 T cell genomes. Libraries were prepared by immunoSEQ multiplex PCR; TCRdb keeps only in-frame clonotypes and omits some of them. The sample has around 690,000 clones, around 90% seen once. V usage is TRBV28 and J usage is TRBJ1-1; D gene uncertain. This receptor was obtained from a man aged 18 to 29 in good health. Some clones in this sample may be carry-over from other donors' samples. The specimen was memory CD8+ T cells from PBMCs. Subset meaning: CD45RO+ cells pooled with CCR7-negative TemRA cells. CDR3 in DNA: TGTGCCAGCAGTAGGCCCGCGGCGTTTGTGGTAACTCTGAACACTGAAGCTTTCTTT. Protein: CASSRPAAFVVTLNTEAFF.